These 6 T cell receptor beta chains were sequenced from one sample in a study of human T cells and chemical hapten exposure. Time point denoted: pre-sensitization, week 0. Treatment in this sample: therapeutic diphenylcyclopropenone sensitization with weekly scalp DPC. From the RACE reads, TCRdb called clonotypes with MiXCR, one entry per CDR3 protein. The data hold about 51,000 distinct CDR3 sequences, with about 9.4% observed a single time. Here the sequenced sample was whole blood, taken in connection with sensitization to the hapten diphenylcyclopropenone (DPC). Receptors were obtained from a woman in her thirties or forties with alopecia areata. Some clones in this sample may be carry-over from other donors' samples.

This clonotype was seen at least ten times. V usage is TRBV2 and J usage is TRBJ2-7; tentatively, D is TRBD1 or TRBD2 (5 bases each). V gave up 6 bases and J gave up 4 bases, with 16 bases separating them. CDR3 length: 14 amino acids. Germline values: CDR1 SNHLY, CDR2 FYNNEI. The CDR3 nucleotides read TGTGCCAGCAGCACCGGGACCGTAGTGTACGAGCAGTACTTC. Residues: CASSTGTVVYEQYF.

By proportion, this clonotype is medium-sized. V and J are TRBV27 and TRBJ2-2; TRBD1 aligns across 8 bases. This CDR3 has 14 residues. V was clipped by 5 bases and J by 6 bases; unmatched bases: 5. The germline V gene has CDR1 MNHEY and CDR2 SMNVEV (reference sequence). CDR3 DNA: TGTGCCAGCAGTCCCGAGGGACAGGCCGGGGAGCTGTTTTTT. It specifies CASSPEGQAGELFF.

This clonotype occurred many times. CDR3 sequence (DNA): TGCAGCGGACGGACAGGACGGAATGAGCAGTTCTTC. It codes for CSGRTGRNEQFF. The chain employs TRBV29-1 and TRBJ2-1; 7 nucleotides agree with TRBD1. Looked up from germline, CDR1 is SQVTM and CDR2 is ANQGSEA. This CDR3 spans 12 amino acids. V shed 7 bases and J 7 bases; nucleotides not matched to a gene: 7.

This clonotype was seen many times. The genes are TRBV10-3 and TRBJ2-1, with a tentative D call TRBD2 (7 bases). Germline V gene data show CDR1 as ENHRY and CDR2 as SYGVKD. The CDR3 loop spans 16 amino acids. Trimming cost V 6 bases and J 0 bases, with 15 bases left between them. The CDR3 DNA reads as TGTGCCATCAGACAAGGGGGGGCTTTCTCCTACAATGAGCAGTTCTTC. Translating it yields CAIRQGGAFSYNEQFF.

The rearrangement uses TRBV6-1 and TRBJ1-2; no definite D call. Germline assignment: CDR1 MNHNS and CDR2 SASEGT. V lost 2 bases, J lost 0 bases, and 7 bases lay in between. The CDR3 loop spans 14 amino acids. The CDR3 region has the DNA TGTGCCAGCAGTGAACTTGCGGCTAACTATGGCTACACCTTC. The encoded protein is CASSELAANYGYTF.

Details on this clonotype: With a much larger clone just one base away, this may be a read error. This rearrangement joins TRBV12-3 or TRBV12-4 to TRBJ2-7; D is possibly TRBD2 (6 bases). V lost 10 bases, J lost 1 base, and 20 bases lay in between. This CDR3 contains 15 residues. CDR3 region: CANTPRSGLSYEQYF. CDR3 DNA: TGTGCCAACACCCCCCGGAGCGGGCTGTCCTACGAGCAGTACTTC.